These T cell receptor beta chains were read from a single sample in a study of T cell repertoires in ileal Crohn's disease. Sequencing used immunoSEQ multiplex PCR; TCRdb keeps in-frame clones, though not all of them. The table lists 2,700 or so clones, about three quarters of them singletons. The sample was ileal tissue. These receptors all come from an adult with Crohn's disease. The CDR3 runs from the conserved cysteine through the conserved F or W. Fields, in order: D gene, J gene, V gene, clone size, CDR3 DNA, CDR3 protein. D genes are given only for firm matches. Size is omitted from some rows. Given values are once, few, many or a class for expanded clones.

d_call: .
j_call: TRBJ2-2
v_call: TRBV5-6
clone_size: .
cdr3_nt: TGTGCCAGCAGTAGGGGGGGACAGGACACCGGGGAGCTGTTTTTT
cdr3_aa: CASSRGGQDTGELFF

d_call: .
j_call: TRBJ1-5
v_call: TRBV19
clone_size: .
cdr3_nt: TGTGCCAGTAGTATAGGGCAGGGAGGGGCTCAGCCCCAGCATTTT
cdr3_aa: CASSIGQGGAQPQHF

d_call: TRBD1
j_call: TRBJ1-2
v_call: TRBV6-5
clone_size: .
cdr3_nt: TGTGCCAGCGGCAGGGGGAGAAATGGCTACACCTTC
cdr3_aa: CASGRGRNGYTF

d_call: .
j_call: TRBJ1-1
v_call: TRBV7-7
clone_size: .
cdr3_nt: TGTGCCAGCAGCCACACAGTGAACACTGAAGCTTTCTTT
cdr3_aa: CASSHTVNTEAFF

d_call: .
j_call: TRBJ2-3
v_call: TRBV5-1
clone_size: .
cdr3_nt: TGCGCCAGCAGCTTGGGGGCAGGGATGGACACAGATACGCAGTATTTT
cdr3_aa: CASSLGAGMDTDTQYF

d_call: TRBD2
j_call: TRBJ2-7
v_call: TRBV4-3
clone_size: .
cdr3_nt: TGCGCCAGCAGCCAAGCCGTGCGGGGGGGCCTTAACGAGCAGTACTTC
cdr3_aa: CASSQAVRGGLNEQYF

d_call: .
j_call: TRBJ1-1
v_call: TRBV6-1
clone_size: .
cdr3_nt: TGTGCCAGCAGTGAAAAAGCACGGGATTGGACTGAAGCTTTCTTT
cdr3_aa: CASSEKARDWTEAFF

d_call: TRBD1
j_call: TRBJ1-3
v_call: TRBV10-3
clone_size: few
cdr3_nt: TGTGCCAGCCTCCGGGACAGCCTAGGAAACACCATATATTTT
cdr3_aa: CASLRDSLGNTIYF

d_call: .
j_call: TRBJ2-7
v_call: TRBV15
clone_size: .
cdr3_nt: TGTGCCACCAGCAGAGCGGACAGATCCTACGAGCAGTACTTC
cdr3_aa: CATSRADRSYEQYF

d_call: .
j_call: TRBJ2-5
v_call: TRBV4-3
clone_size: .
cdr3_nt: TGCGCCAGCAGCCGGATGTTAGGGGGGGCACCCCAAGAGACCCAGTACTTC
cdr3_aa: CASSRMLGGAPQETQYF

d_call: .
j_call: TRBJ2-7
v_call: TRBV5-8
clone_size: .
cdr3_nt: TGTGCCAGCAGCTTGTACCTGGGAGGGCAGTACTTC
cdr3_aa: CASSLYLGGQYF

d_call: .
j_call: TRBJ1-1
v_call: TRBV5-1
clone_size: .
cdr3_nt: TGCGCCAGCAGCTTGGAGCTAGGGGACACTGAAGCTTTCTTT
cdr3_aa: CASSLELGDTEAFF

d_call: .
j_call: TRBJ2-5
v_call: TRBV11-2
clone_size: .
cdr3_nt: TGTGCCAGCAGCTTAGTTGTCAGGGCCGGAGAGACCCAGTACTTC
cdr3_aa: CASSLVVRAGETQYF

d_call: .
j_call: TRBJ2-3
v_call: TRBV2
clone_size: .
cdr3_nt: TGTGCCAGCAGTGAAGCGCTTCTGATAGCCACAGATACGCAGTATTTT
cdr3_aa: CASSEALLIATDTQYF

d_call: .
j_call: TRBJ2-7
v_call: TRBV7-9
clone_size: .
cdr3_nt: TGTGCCAGCAGCCCCCAGGACGAGCAGTACTTC
cdr3_aa: CASSPQDEQYF

d_call: .
j_call: TRBJ2-2
v_call: TRBV19
clone_size: .
cdr3_nt: TGTGCCAGTAGTATAGAGTCCAGCCTAAAGCCGGTGGGGCAGACCGGGGAGCTGTTTTTT
cdr3_aa: CASSIESSLKPVGQTGELFF

d_call: TRBD2
j_call: TRBJ2-3
v_call: TRBV7-9
clone_size: few
cdr3_nt: TGTGCCAGCAGCTTGGAACTAGCGTCTAGCACAGATACGCAGTATTTT
cdr3_aa: CASSLELASSTDTQYF

d_call: TRBD2
j_call: TRBJ2-7
v_call: TRBV6-9
clone_size: .
cdr3_nt: TGTGCCAGCAGCCCTTCCTTAGCGGGAGCTGTCCACGAGCAGTACTTC
cdr3_aa: CASSPSLAGAVHEQYF

d_call: .
j_call: TRBJ2-7
v_call: TRBV5-6
clone_size: .
cdr3_nt: TGTGCCAGCAGCTTGTACTCCTACGAGCAGTACTTC
cdr3_aa: CASSLYSYEQYF

d_call: TRBD1
j_call: TRBJ2-7
v_call: TRBV18
clone_size: few
cdr3_nt: TGTGCCAGCTCACAGGACAGGGGAGTCTACGAGCAGTACTTC
cdr3_aa: CASSQDRGVYEQYF